One sample yielded the 23 T cell receptor beta chains listed below, sequenced in a study of graft-versus-host responses after intestinal transplantation. Only in-frame clones appear in the TCRdb table, and some are missing; sequencing was by immunoSEQ multiplex PCR. In the table there are under 95,000 clones, approximately 82% of which are singletons. Their antigen targets remain unknown. The sequencing used unstimulated CD4+ T cells sorted from spleen or lymph node cells, collected before intestinal transplant. Every receptor here comes from a human donor who received an intestinal transplant.

This chain connects TRBV5-4 to TRBJ2-4, with 8 positions matching TRBD2. The CDR3 runs 13 residues. V shed 4 bases and J 6 bases; nucleotides not matched to a gene: 3. Per germline, CDR1 SGHNT and CDR2 YYREEE (reference sequence). This CDR3 reads CASSVAGGNIQYF. CDR3 DNA: TGTGCCAGCAGCGTCGCGGGGGGAAACATTCAGTACTTC.

The CDR3 sequence: CASGVQYNEQFF. The CDR3 region has the DNA TGTGCCAGCGGAGTCCAGTACAATGAGCAGTTCTTC. The rearrangement uses TRBV9 and TRBJ2-1; D call uncertain. The CDR3 covers 12 residues. Germline V gene sequence: CDR1 SGDLS, CDR2 YYNGEE. Deletions cut 7 bases from V and 4 bases from J, with 9 bases between.

CDR3 nucleotide sequence: TGTGCCAGCAGCCCTGAGGTGGGACAGGGCCTGCGGAAACTGTTTTTT. This translates into CASSPEVGQGLRKLFF. The V call is TRBV5-4, the J call TRBJ1-4; 9 nucleotides align to TRBD1. The germline V gene has CDR1 SGHNT and CDR2 YYREEE (reference sequence). Trimming at V came to 4 bases and at J to 11 bases, leaving 15 bases not matched to a gene. There are 16 residues in the CDR3.

This sequence joins TRBV5-6 and TRBJ2-1; 10 bases fit TRBD2. CDR1 and CDR2 (germline): SGHDT, YYEEEE. V lost 2 bases to trimming and J lost 4 bases; unmatched junction nucleotides: 6. The CDR3 covers 16 residues. The CDR3 sequence: CASSFRTSGYYNEQFF. The DNA for the CDR3 is TGTGCCAGCAGCTTCCGGACTAGCGGCTATTACAATGAGCAGTTCTTC.

The chain recombines TRBV7-3 with TRBJ2-3, with 7 nucleotides matching TRBD1. Germline CDR1 and CDR2: SGHTA and FQGTGA. Germline trimming cut 6 bases from V and 5 bases from J; bases unmatched to any gene: 11. CDR3 size: 15 residues. DNA for the CDR3: TGTGCCAGCAGGCCGACAGGGAGTAAGGGAGATACGCAGTATTTT. Amino acids: CASRPTGSKGDTQYF. The full variable domain, rest sourced from reference TRBV7-3 and TRBJ2-3, is GAGVSQTPSNKVTEKGKYVELRCDPISGHTALYWYRQSLGQGPEFLIYFQGTGAADDSGLPNDRFFAVRPEGSVSTLKIQRTERGDSAVYLCASRPTGSKGDTQYFGPGTRLTVL.

The CDR3 protein is CASSFAGTPRKLFF. The CDR3 nucleotides read TGTGCCAGCAGCTTCGCAGGGACTCCGCGGAAACTGTTTTTT. The chain combines TRBV5-6 with TRBJ1-4, with D perhaps matching TRBD1 (5 bases). This CDR3 comprises 14 residues. Between the trimmed V and J ends, which lost 2 bases and 11 bases, there was a span of 16 bases. Germline CDR1 and CDR2: SGHDT and YYEEEE.

The V and J genes are TRBV27 and TRBJ2-3, with D possibly TRBD2 on 5 matching bases. The germline V and J ends were trimmed by 1 base and 4 bases, with 9 bases remaining between them. CDR3 length equals 14 residues. The germline V gene has CDR1 MNHEY and CDR2 SMNVEV (reference sequence). CDR3 residues: CASSLFPAADTQYF. CDR3 in DNA: TGTGCCAGCAGTTTATTTCCAGCGGCAGATACGCAGTATTTT.

The J gene is TRBJ2-1, the V gene TRBV2; D perhaps matches TRBD2 (6 bases). CDR1 SNHLY and CDR2 FYNNEI come from the germline V gene. The CDR3 spans 16 residues. V was clipped by 3 bases and J by 2 bases, with 14 bases between them. CDR3: CASSEGLGTPYNEQFF. The DNA of the CDR3 is TGTGCCAGCAGTGAGGGGCTTGGGACTCCCTACAATGAGCAGTTCTTC.

The V gene is TRBV19, the J gene TRBJ1-2; a possible D gene is TRBD1 (6 bases). The V gene lost 6 bases and the J gene lost 4 bases, with 12 bases spanning the gap. The CDR3 is made up of 13 amino acids. Germline V CDR1 and CDR2: LNHDA, SQIVND (reference sequence). CDR3 in amino acids: CASRAGDPYGYTF. DNA of the CDR3: TGTGCCAGTAGGGCAGGGGACCCCTATGGCTACACCTTC.

The chain has TRBV10-3 and TRBJ1-5, with D possibly matching TRBD1 (6 bases). CDR1 is ENHRY, CDR2 SYGVKD, per germline. With 7 bases removed from V and 7 bases from J, the gap between germline ends came to 14 bases. The CDR3 has 13 residues. The CDR3 sequence is CAIMQGLFQPQHF. Written as DNA, the CDR3 is TGTGCCATCATGCAGGGGCTTTTCCAGCCCCAGCATTTT.

For the CDR3, the DNA is TGCGCCAGCAGCTTGGGTGACAGGGGGGCCAATCAGCCCCAGCATTTT. Protein: CASSLGDRGANQPQHF. The rearrangement links TRBV5-1 to TRBJ1-5; 9 bases are a match to TRBD1. This CDR3 has 16 amino acids. Germline-derived CDR1 and CDR2 are SGHRS and YFSETQ. The J segment lost 3 bases and the V segment lost 0 bases, leaving 4 bases of the junction unmatched.

The chain recombines TRBV9 with TRBJ2-2; 10 bases are a match to TRBD1. This CDR3 has 16 residues. V lost 1 base to trimming and J lost 4 bases; unmatched junction nucleotides: 4. CDR1 and CDR2 from the germline V gene are SGDLS and YYNGEE. As DNA, the CDR3 is TGTGCCAGCAGCGTAAAGACAGGGGGCGTCACCGGGGAGCTGTTTTTT. Translation gives CASSVKTGGVTGELFF.

The CDR3 DNA sequence: TGTGCCAGCAGCTTCGGACAGACAACTAATGAAAAACTGTTTTTT. Translated: CASSFGQTTNEKLFF. V and J are TRBV7-9 and TRBJ1-4; possible D gene TRBD1, 6 bases. The CDR3 consists of 15 residues. The V gene's germline CDR1 is SEHNR and CDR2 FQNEAQ (reference sequence). Trimming removed 3 bases at V and 0 bases at J, with 8 bases between.

This chain connects TRBV5-1 to TRBJ1-2; possible D gene TRBD1, 6 bases. V lost 0 bases and J lost 7, with 13 bases in between. Per the germline V gene, CDR1 is SGHRS and CDR2 is YFSETQ. The CDR3 contains 14 residues. The CDR3 DNA follows: TGCGCCAGCAGCTTGGAGTCAGGGGTTAGTGGCTACACCTTC. This codes for CASSLESGVSGYTF.

The chain combines TRBV10-1 with TRBJ1-6, with 7 bases matching TRBD1. V lost 7 bases, J lost 7 bases, and 10 bases stayed unmatched. CDR1 WNHNN and CDR2 SYGVQD come from the germline V gene (reference sequence). CDR3 length: 15 residues. CDR3 region: CASIPSGDRNSPLHF. The CDR3 DNA reads as TGCGCCAGCATCCCGTCTGGGGACAGAAATTCACCCCTCCACTTT.

V and J are TRBV28 and TRBJ1-5; D is ambiguous. The germline V gene encodes CDR1 MDHEN and CDR2 SYDVKM. Trimming took off 5 bases at V and 0 bases at J, with 11 bases between the two ends. CDR3 length: 15 residues. CDR3 nucleotide sequence: TGTGCCAGCAGTGTATACGGTTATAGCAATCAGCCCCAGCATTTT. Protein sequence: CASSVYGYSNQPQHF.

The chain links TRBV12-1 to TRBJ2-3; the table names TRBD2, a call not compared with the DNA. TRBV12-1 is designated a pseudogene. The length of the CDR3 is 18 residues. CDR3 residues: CASSFEAGGRPSTDTQYF. DNA for the CDR3: TGTGCCAGCAGCTTTGAAGCGGGAGGCCGCCCTAGCACAGATACGCAGTATTTT.

The chain uses TRBV7-2 and TRBJ1-2, with TRBD1 as a possible D gene (5 bases). V was trimmed by 5 bases and J by 3 bases, leaving 13 bases between them. This CDR3 has 14 amino acids. The V gene's germline CDR1 is SGHTA and CDR2 FQGNSA. CDR3 sequence reads: CASSPATGDYGYTF. For the CDR3, the DNA is TGTGCCAGCAGCCCCGCCACAGGCGACTATGGCTACACCTTC.

This clone occurred a few times. V usage is TRBV5-6 and J usage is TRBJ1-2, with a weak D call TRBD1 (6 bases). V was clipped by 4 bases and J by 7 bases, with 14 bases between them. Germline assignment: CDR1 SGHDT and CDR2 YYEEEE. CDR3 length: 13 amino acids. The CDR3 DNA is TGTGCCAGCAGCCAGGGGAGGGCCGTTGGCTACACCTTC. Translated, it gives CASSQGRAVGYTF.

The chain has TRBV7-2 and TRBJ1-4, with D tentatively TRBD1 (5 bases). CDR3 length equals 13 residues. Between the trimmed V and J ends, which lost 5 bases and 8 bases, there was a span of 12 bases. CDR1 is SGHTA and CDR2 is FQGNSA in the germline V gene. The CDR3 DNA reads TGTGCCAGCAGCGCTCTTGGGGGGGAAAAACTGTTTTTT. It translates to CASSALGGEKLFF.

The V call is TRBV19, the J call TRBJ2-1; unclear D gene. The germline CDR1 and CDR2 sequences are LNHDA and SQIVND (reference sequence). The CDR3 is 16 residues long. V lost 0 bases to trimming and J lost 0 bases, with 9 bases between them. The CDR3 nucleotides read TGTGCCAGTAGTATAGACGTGGCAGGCTCCTACAATGAGCAGTTCTTC. This sequence encodes CASSIDVAGSYNEQFF.

The J gene is TRBJ2-7, the V gene TRBV6-1; D remains ambiguous. Per germline, CDR1 MNHNS and CDR2 SASEGT. V was cut by 6 bases and J by 10 bases, with 13 bases left in between. The CDR3 has 11 residues. The DNA of the CDR3 is TGTGCCAGCAGCCACTCGAATGATCAGTACTTC. It codes for CASSHSNDQYF.

The CDR3 sequence is CSAELANEQFF. The DNA of the CDR3 is TGCAGTGCTGAGCTAGCGAATGAGCAGTTCTTC. V gene TRBV20-1 combines with J gene TRBJ2-1, with TRBD2 as a possible D gene (6 bases). The CDR3 runs to 11 residues. CDR1 and CDR2 (germline): DFQATT, SNEGSKA (reference sequence). Trimming cost V 5 bases and J 7 bases, with 9 bases left between them.